Each of the 7 T cell receptor beta chains below was sequenced from the same sample in a study of blood T cell repertoires in COVID-19. The repertoire was sequenced with immunoSEQ multiplex PCR; TCRdb's copy has only in-frame clones and lacks some. Of about 180,000 clones listed, roughly four fifths were seen once; the top ten hold roughly 7.5%. The sample was peripheral blood. The receptor set was obtained from a woman between 65 and 79 years old with COVID-19, enrolled during active disease.

V and J are TRBV24-1 and TRBJ2-1, with D tentatively TRBD2 (6 bases). V was shortened by 4 bases and J by 2 bases, with 17 bases between the two germline ends. CDR1 KGHDR and CDR2 SFDVKD come from the germline V gene. The CDR3 length is 17 residues. The CDR3, as DNA: TGTGCCACCAGTGACTCTAGGGGACTCGGAACCTACAATGAGCAGTTCTTC. Its protein is CATSDSRGLGTYNEQFF.

The chain is built from TRBV19 and TRBJ2-4; tentatively, D is TRBD2 (6 bases). Trimming stripped 6 bases from V and 0 bases from J, with 15 bases between. The CDR3 consists of 16 residues. CDR1 and CDR2 (germline): LNHDA, SQIVND (reference sequence). The CDR3 region is CASSPRGERAKNIQYF. Written as DNA, the CDR3 is TGTGCCAGTAGCCCGCGGGGCGAGAGAGCCAAAAACATTCAGTACTTC. Supplemented by reference TRBV19 and TRBJ2-4, the full variable domain reads DGGITQSPKYLFRKEGQNVTLSCEQNLNHDAMYWYRQDPGQGLRLIYYSQIVNDFQKGDIAEGYSVSREKKESFPLTVTSAQKNPTAFYLCASSPRGERAKNIQYFGAGTRLSVL.

The chain links TRBV9 to TRBJ2-7; 7 bases are shared with TRBD1. The V gene end was trimmed by 0 bases and the J gene end by 4 bases; junction bases not matched to a gene: 4. There are 14 residues in the CDR3. Germline V gives CDR1 SGDLS, CDR2 YYNGEE. CDR3 sequence: CASSVEGTAYEQYF. CDR3 coding DNA: TGTGCCAGCAGCGTAGAAGGGACAGCTTACGAGCAGTACTTC.

The chain links TRBV10-2 to TRBJ1-1; D call uncertain. The CDR3 totals 15 residues. CDR1 and CDR2 (germline): WSHSY, SAAADI. The V end was cut by 6 bases, the J end by 6 bases, with 20 bases between. CDR3 region: CASSLWEKNNAEAFF. The CDR3 DNA reads as TGCGCCAGCAGCCTGTGGGAGAAAAACAACGCTGAAGCTTTCTTT.

This clone has only one observation. V and J are TRBV7-9 and TRBJ2-3; TRBD2 aligns across 9 bases. The CDR3 covers 16 residues. CDR1 is SEHNR, CDR2 FQNEAQ, per germline (reference sequence). Unmatched junction bases numbered 11, after V lost 5 bases and J lost 5 bases. The CDR3 loop is CASSLRVAGDRDTQYF. The CDR3 nucleotides are TGTGCCAGCAGCCTCAGGGTAGCGGGAGATAGAGATACGCAGTATTTT.

The rearrangement uses TRBV28 and TRBJ2-7; possibly TRBD2 for D (5 bases). Germline V gene lookup returns CDR1 MDHEN and CDR2 SYDVKM. Trimming shortened V by 5 bases and J by 3 bases, and 14 bases separated the two germline ends. The CDR3 sequence is 14 residues long. The CDR3 is CASSPPGGGYEQYF. DNA of the CDR3: TGTGCCAGCAGTCCCCCGGGTGGAGGCTACGAGCAGTACTTC. Full variable domain (outside the CDR3, taken from reference TRBV28 and TRBJ2-7): DVKVTQSSRYLVKRTGEKVFLECVQDMDHENMFWYRQDPGLGLRLIYFSYDVKMKEKGDIPEGYSVSREKKERFSLILESASTNQTSMYLCASSPPGGGYEQYFGPGTRLTVT.

This clone was observed a handful of times. The chain joins TRBV5-4 to TRBJ1-1; no firm D call. The CDR3 runs to 14 residues. The germline V and J ends were trimmed by 4 bases and 0 bases, with 10 bases remaining between them. From germline, CDR1 is SGHNT and CDR2 YYREEE (reference sequence). The CDR3 nucleotides read TGTGCCAGCAGCGCCGGGGTACTGAACACTGAAGCTTTCTTT. Its translation is CASSAGVLNTEAFF. Together with reference TRBV5-4 and TRBJ1-1, the CDR3 gives the full variable domain: ETGVTQSPTHLIKTRGQQVTLRCSSQSGHNTVSWYQQALGQGPQFIFQYYREEENGRGNFPPRFSGLQFPNYSSELNVNALELDDSALYLCASSAGVLNTEAFFGQGTRLTVV.